This T cell receptor beta chain was identified during a study of T cell responses to AZD1222 COVID-19 vaccine. Study-wide context: Analysis merged second doses at about 4 or about 12 weeks. The study's findings and limits: Reportedly, nearly half the spike-specific TCRs target unmutated variant regions. Clonal diversity may have been underestimated, and the donors were mostly white British, with more females than males. Repertoire sampling occurred only after the peak T cell response.

The CDR3 is 11 amino acids. Trimming stripped 8 bases from V and 4 bases from J, with 8 bases between. Germline lookup yields CDR1 MNHEY and CDR2 SVGAGI. Comments on this clone: Its matching antigen is unknown.

Measured with immunoSEQ multiplex PCR; TCRdb has only the in-frame clones, and not every one. The data hold some 100,000 clones, with approximately 93% observed a single time. This material consisted of peripheral blood, taken on day 0 of AZD1222 vaccination. The gene calls are TRBV6-5 and TRBJ1-2; D may be TRBD1 (6 bases). The receptor comes from an adult in good health. The CDR3, as DNA: TGTGCCAGCGGACAGCCCTATGGCTACACCTTC. Encoded protein: CASGQPYGYTF.